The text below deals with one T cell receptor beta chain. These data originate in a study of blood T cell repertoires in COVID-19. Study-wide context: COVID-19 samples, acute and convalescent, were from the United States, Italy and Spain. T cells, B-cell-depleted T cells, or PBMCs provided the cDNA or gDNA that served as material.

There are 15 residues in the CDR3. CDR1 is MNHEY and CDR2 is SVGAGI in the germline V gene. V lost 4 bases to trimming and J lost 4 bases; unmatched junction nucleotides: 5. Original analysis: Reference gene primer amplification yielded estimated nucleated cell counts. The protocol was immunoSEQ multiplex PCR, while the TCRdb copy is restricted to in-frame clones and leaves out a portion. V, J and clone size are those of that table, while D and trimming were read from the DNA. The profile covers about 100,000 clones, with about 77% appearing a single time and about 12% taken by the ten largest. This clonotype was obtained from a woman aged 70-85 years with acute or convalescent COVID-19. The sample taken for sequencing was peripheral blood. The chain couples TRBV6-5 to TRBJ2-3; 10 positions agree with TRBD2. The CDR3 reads CASSWQRGGPDTQYF. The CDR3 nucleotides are TGTGCCAGCAGTTGGCAGCGGGGGGGCCCAGATACGCAGTATTTT.